This T cell receptor (beta chain) was retrieved from a study of glioma-infiltrating T cells. At least ten counts were recorded for this clonotype. Its antigen is unidentified. From germline, CDR1 is SGHTA and CDR2 FQGNSA. J gave up 5 bases and V 2 bases, and 7 bases lay outside the gene matches. The length of the CDR3 is 15 residues. TCR alpha and beta CDR3 regions were amplified from RNA using iRepertoire nested multiplex PCR. Input was about 95-400 ng of tissue mRNA or PBMC total RNA. In TCRdb, the multiplex PCR reads were re-called with MiXCR into one record per CDR3 protein. This sample has under 200,000 distinct CDR3 sequences, with about 47% found just once. Study-wide results and caveats: Tissue-blood divergence was below expectation in non-neoplastic patients, above in gliomas. Tissue and blood shared very few CDR3 sequences.

The sequence was collected from a human donor with low-grade glioma or glioblastoma, undergoing nonglioma brain surgery, or in good health (not recorded which). V and J are TRBV7-2 and TRBJ2-3; 7 bases fit TRBD2. The sample comprised glioma tissue, nonneoplastic brain tissue, or PBMCs (not recorded which). CDR3 region: CASSLNGRMEDTQYF. The CDR3 DNA sequence: TGTGCCAGCAGCTTAAACGGGAGGATGGAAGATACGCAGTATTTT.